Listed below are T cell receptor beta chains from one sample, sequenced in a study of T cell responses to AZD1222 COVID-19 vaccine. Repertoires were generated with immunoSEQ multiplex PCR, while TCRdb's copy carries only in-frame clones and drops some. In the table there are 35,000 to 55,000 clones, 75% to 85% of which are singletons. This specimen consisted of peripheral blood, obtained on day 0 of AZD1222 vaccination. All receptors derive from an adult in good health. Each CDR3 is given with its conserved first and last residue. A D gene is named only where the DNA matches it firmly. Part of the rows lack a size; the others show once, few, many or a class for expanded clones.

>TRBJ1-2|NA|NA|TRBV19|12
TGTGCCAGTAGTCCCGAGGGCTATGGCTACACCTTC
CASSPEGYGYTF
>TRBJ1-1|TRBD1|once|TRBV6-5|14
TGTGCCAGCAGTTACGGACAGGGAGGCACTGAAGCTTTCTTT
CASSYGQGGTEAFF
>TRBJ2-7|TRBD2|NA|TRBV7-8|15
TGTGCCAGCAGCGTGGGACTAGCGGCAACCTACGAGCAGTACTTC
CASSVGLAATYEQYF
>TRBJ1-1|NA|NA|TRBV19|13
TGTGCCAGTAGTACCACAGGGATCACTGAAGCTTTCTTT
CASSTTGITEAFF
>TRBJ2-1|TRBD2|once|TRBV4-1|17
TGCGCCAGCAGCCAAGTAGGCGGGGGGGCCTCCTACAATGAGCAGTTCTTC
CASSQVGGGASYNEQFF
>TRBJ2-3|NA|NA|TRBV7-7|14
TGTGCTAGCAGCCCGGACGGAGGGGCAGATACGCAGTATTTT
CASSPDGGADTQYF
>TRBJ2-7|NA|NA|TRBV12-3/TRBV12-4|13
TGTGCCAGCAGTCCCGCCCCAGGGCACGAGCAGTACTTC
CASSPAPGHEQYF
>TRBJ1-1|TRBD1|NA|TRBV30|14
TGTGCCTGGAAAACCGGGACAGCGAACACTGAAGCTTTCTTT
CAWKTGTANTEAFF
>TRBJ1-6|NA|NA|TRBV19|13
TGTGCCAGCAAACAGAGAAATAATTCACCCCTCCACTTT
CASKQRNNSPLHF
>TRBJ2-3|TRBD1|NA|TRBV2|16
TGTGCCAGCAGTGAAAAGGCAGGGGGCAGGGCAGATACGCAGTATTTT
CASSEKAGGRADTQYF
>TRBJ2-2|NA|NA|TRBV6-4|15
TGTGCCAGCAGTCCGGAAAGCACGGTTATCGGGGAGCTGTTTTTT
CASSPESTVIGELFF
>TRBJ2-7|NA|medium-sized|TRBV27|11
TGTGCCAGCAGTTCCTCCTACGAGCAGTACTTC
CASSSSYEQYF
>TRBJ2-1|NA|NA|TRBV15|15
TGTGCCACCAGCAGGGACCCCCGGGGTTCGGGTGAGCAGTTCTTC
CATSRDPRGSGEQFF
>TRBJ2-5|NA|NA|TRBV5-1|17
TGCGCCAGCAGCCCCTCTATTGCGGCGGGGTTCCAAGAGACCCAGTACTTC
CASSPSIAAGFQETQYF
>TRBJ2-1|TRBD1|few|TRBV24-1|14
TGTGCCACCAGTGATCCGGGACAGGGCAATGAGCAGTTCTTC
CATSDPGQGNEQFF
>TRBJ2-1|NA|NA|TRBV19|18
TGTGCCAGTACCCCCCATCAGCGGGCGTTCTCTAAATACAATGAGCAGTTCTTC
CASTPHQRAFSKYNEQFF
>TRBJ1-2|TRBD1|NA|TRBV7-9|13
TGTGCCAGCAGCGGGACAGCTTACTATGGCTACACCTTC
CASSGTAYYGYTF
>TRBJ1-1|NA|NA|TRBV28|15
TGTGCCAGCAACTCACTAGCCCCTATTGGGGCTGAAGCTTTCTTT
CASNSLAPIGAEAFF
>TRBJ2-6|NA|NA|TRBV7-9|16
TGTGCCAGCAGCCCTCAGGGTTTCTCTGGGGCCAACGTCCTGACTTTC
CASSPQGFSGANVLTF
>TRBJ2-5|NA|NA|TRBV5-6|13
TGTGCCAGCAGCTTGACAGGGTTGGAGACCCAGTACTTC
CASSLTGLETQYF
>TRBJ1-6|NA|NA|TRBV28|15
TGTGCCAGCAGTTTCCCCGGACCATATAATTCACCCCTCCACTTT
CASSFPGPYNSPLHF
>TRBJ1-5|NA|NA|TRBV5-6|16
TGTGCCAGCACCCAGACGAGGGGCCGCTCCAATCAGCCCCAGCATTTT
CASTQTRGRSNQPQHF
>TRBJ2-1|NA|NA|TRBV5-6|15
TGTGCCAGCAGCTTTGGACACGGGACCTACAATGAGCAGTTCTTC
CASSFGHGTYNEQFF
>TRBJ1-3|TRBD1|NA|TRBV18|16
TGTGCCAGCTCCCCGAGAGGACAGGCCTCTGGAAACACCATATATTTT
CASSPRGQASGNTIYF
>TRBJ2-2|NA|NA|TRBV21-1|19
TGTGCCAGCAGCAAAGACGCGGTTTTTAGCGGGAGGGCCACCGGGGAGCTGTTTTTT
CASSKDAVFSGRATGELFF
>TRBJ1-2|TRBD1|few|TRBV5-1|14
TGCGCCAGCAGCCCCGGGACAGGGGGATCTGGCTACACCTTC
CASSPGTGGSGYTF
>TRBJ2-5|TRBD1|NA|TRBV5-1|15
TGCGCCAGCAGCTTCGGGACAGGGGTACAAGAGACCCAGTACTTC
CASSFGTGVQETQYF
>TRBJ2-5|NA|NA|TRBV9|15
TGTGCCAGCAGCGTAGGCGAAAGGGGGTGGGAGACCCAGTACTTC
CASSVGERGWETQYF
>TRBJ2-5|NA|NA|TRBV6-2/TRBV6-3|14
TGTGCCAGCAGTTTGGGGGGAATACAAGAGACCCAGTACTTC
CASSLGGIQETQYF
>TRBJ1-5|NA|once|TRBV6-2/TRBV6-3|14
TGTGCCAGCAGTTACCACAGGACCCGACTGGCCCAGCATTTT
CASSYHRTRLAQHF
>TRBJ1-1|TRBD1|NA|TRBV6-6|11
TGTGCCAGCACCGACAGGGGCTGGGCTTTCTTT
CASTDRGWAFF
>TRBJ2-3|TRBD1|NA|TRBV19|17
TGTGCCAGTAGTATATGGGGACAGTTAATATCCACAGATACGCAGTATTTT
CASSIWGQLISTDTQYF
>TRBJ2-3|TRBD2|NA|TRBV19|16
TGTGCCAGTAGTGAACTAGCGGGGGGGCGAGCAGATACGCAGTATTTT
CASSELAGGRADTQYF
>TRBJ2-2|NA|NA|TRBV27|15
TGTGCCAGCAGAAACCTGAGGGTGGACACCGGGGAGCTGTTTTTT
CASRNLRVDTGELFF
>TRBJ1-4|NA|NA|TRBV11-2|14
TGTGCCAGCAGCTCGCAGGTGGGCTCGGAAAAACTGTTTTTT
CASSSQVGSEKLFF
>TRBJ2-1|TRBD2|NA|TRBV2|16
TGTGCCAGCAGTGAAAGCGGCGGGAGGGGATACAATGAGCAGTTCTTC
CASSESGGRGYNEQFF
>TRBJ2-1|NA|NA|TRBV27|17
TGTGCCAGCAGTTTATACCCTAACCTAGCGCAGTTAGGTGAGCAGTTCTTC
CASSLYPNLAQLGEQFF
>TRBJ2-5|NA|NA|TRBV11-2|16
TGTGCCAGCAGCCCCTCAGGGGGAGGGTTCGGGGAGACCCAGTACTTC
CASSPSGGGFGETQYF
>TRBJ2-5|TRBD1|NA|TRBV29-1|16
TGCAGCGTTGAAGATCCCGGACAGGCAAAAGGGCAGACCCAGTACTTC
CSVEDPGQAKGQTQYF
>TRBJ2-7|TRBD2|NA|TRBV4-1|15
TGCGCCAGCAGCCAGACTAGCGGGGGGTTCTACGAGCAGTACTTC
CASSQTSGGFYEQYF
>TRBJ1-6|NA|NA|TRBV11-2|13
TGTGCCAGCAGCATTACAGGGAATTCACCCCTCCACTTT
CASSITGNSPLHF
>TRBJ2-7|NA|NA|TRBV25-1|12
TGTGCCAGCAGTGGACCCTCCTACGAGCAGTACTTC
CASSGPSYEQYF
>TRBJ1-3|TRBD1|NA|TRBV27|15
TGTGCCAGCAGGGGACAGGGGCTCGGTGGAAACACCATATATTTT
CASRGQGLGGNTIYF
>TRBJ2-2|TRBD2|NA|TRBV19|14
TGTGCCGTAAATAGCGGGAGGAACACCGGGGAGCTGTTTTTT
CAVNSGRNTGELFF
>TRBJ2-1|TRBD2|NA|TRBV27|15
TGTGCCAGCGAAGCGAGGACTAGCGTCTACAATGAGCAGTTCTTC
CASEARTSVYNEQFF
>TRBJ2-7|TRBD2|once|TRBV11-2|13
TGTGCCAGCAGCTCCGGACTAGTGGGCGAGCAGTACTTC
CASSSGLVGEQYF
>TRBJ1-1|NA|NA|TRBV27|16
TGTGCCAGCAGTTTATGGTACACACCCCGAGGCACTGAAGCTTTCTTT
CASSLWYTPRGTEAFF